This paragraph covers one T cell receptor (beta chain) sequence. The clone's antigen remains unknown. Nothing much larger sits one base from this clone, and base qualities are not available. This entry comes from a study of T cells in Graves' hyperthyroidism and ophthalmopathy (dated by TCRdb to about 2019). About the full investigation: Peripheral blood samples were taken at initial diagnosis, before any treatment was given. To identify TCR V-J signatures that set the groups apart, the researchers used a discovery cohort of more than 95 patients, made up of about 44 with Graves' ophthalmopathy and some 56 with stable Graves' hyperthyroidism. Whether ophthalmopathy could be predicted prospectively was tested in an independent validation cohort made up of about 18 hyperthyroidism patients plus 17 patients who later progressed to ophthalmopathy. The 85 to 100 discovery patients were divided at random into training and test sets in a 7:3 ratio. In six Graves' hyperthyroidism patients, the study also compared T-cell repertoires from thyroid tissue with T-cell repertoires from blood. Once sampling was done, hyperthyroidism patients were given methimazole at a starting dose of 30 mg daily, whereas ophthalmopathy patients were given high-dose intravenous methylprednisolone. TCR Vbeta CDR3 sequencing of fewer than 150 peripheral blood samples (over 40 ophthalmopathy, roughly 72 hyperthyroidism and some 17 progressor patients) is reported in the paper.

Graves' hyperthyroidism was defined as stable when no progression to ophthalmopathy occurred over 18 months of follow-up. Hyperthyroidism patients were newly diagnosed, had a disease duration of under 2 months, and were aged 18 to 65 years. The study excluded patients with uncontrolled infections, other autoimmune diseases, pregnancy or lactation. Clinical symptoms, serum thyroxine and TRAb, thyroid ultrasound, and orbital computed tomography formed the basis for the diagnoses. Ficoll-Paque density gradient centrifugation was used to isolate PBMCs from 8.5 to 10 ml of fresh peripheral blood. Total RNA was extracted using Trizol reagent, and RNA quality was assessed on an Agilent 2100 Bioanalyzer. The TCR beta CDR3 regions were amplified from the RNA transcripts. For the first round of RT-PCR on the TCR CDR3, the HTBI primer set was used together with the Qiagen OneStep RT-PCR kit. Libraries were constructed in a second round of multiplex PCR, after which size selection and purification were performed. Sequencing of the libraries was done on an Illumina HiSeq2000 using paired-end 100 bp reads. On the study's bioinformatics: SOAPnuke was used to process the raw data, with reads discarded if the reads contained adapters or uncalled bases, had a mean Phred below 15, or lacked an exact constant-primer or identifier match. COPE v1.2.5 was used to merge the high-quality paired reads, and each unique nucleotide sequence was defined as a clonotype. MiTCR v1.1 was used to align clonotypes to the IMGT TRBV, TRBD and TRBJ reference segments. Only V-J combinations with frequency above 0.0001, covering about 99% of repertoires, were analysed. A TCS score was defined as the ratio of F50 (clonal expansion) to E x V (chaos), with BLOSUM62-based TCRdist applied between CDR3 peptides within each V-J. Welch's t-statistics and random forest reduced fewer than 600 V-J features to 13, which were used in a naive Bayes classifier (R e1071). TCRdb cleaned the public reads at Q25 with fastp, built clones with MiXCR and kept in-frame beta chains. Under each unique CDR3 protein, matching rows form one entry showing the most common genes and DNA. V and J calls and clone size were set by TCRdb, not the authors. The sample yields hundreds of thousands of distinct CDR3 sequences; around 13% were counted once. Roughly 10% of the sample goes to the ten largest clones.

The study at large found these results: Blood samples also contained most of the expanded thyroid clonotypes (frequency above 0.001), which suggests that blood repertoires may reflect thyroid immune responses. In cross-validation, a model built on a 13 V-J signature told ophthalmopathy apart from stable hyperthyroidism with 85% to 90% sensitivity and roughly 81% specificity, and in testing the same model reached 80%/75%. In validation, the model predicted progression to ophthalmopathy a median of about 6.8 months before onset, with about 71% sensitivity and about 72% specificity. No statistical method was used to fix the sample size in advance, and group allocation was not hidden from the investigators.

The CDR3 covers 14 residues, taking in both the cysteine and the phenylalanine. Solely the CDR3 DNA is kept, with 42 bases framed from the first base. V drops 0 bases and J drops 4 bases, leaving 10 bases in between. CDR1 and CDR2 are drawn from the germline V gene (reference sequence): GTSNPN, SVGIG. The chain links TRBV30 with TRBJ2-1; the D gene is possibly TRBD1, with 6 bases matching. The receptor was isolated from a woman aged 18-29 years with Graves' hyperthyroidism. Input material: blood. For the CDR3, the sequence is CAWSVDSRYNEQFF. The DNA sequence is TGTGCCTGGAGTGTGGACAGCCGGTACAATGAGCAGTTCTTC.